Following are 26 T cell receptor beta chains from one sample sequenced in a study of control samples from healthy donors and cancer patients. Produced via immunoSEQ multiplex PCR; TCRdb's table is partial and in-frame only. Of more than 30,000 clones listed, about 83% are singletons. The sequenced sample was PBMCs. Source of these receptors: a woman aged 55-70 years with lung cancer.

V is TRBV7-2 and J is TRBJ1-5; D not certain. CDR1 and CDR2 from the germline V gene are SGHTA and FQGNSA. The CDR3 is 13 residues long. Trimming left V 3 bases short and J 6 bases short, with 9 bases between. CDR3 loop: CASSLERAQPQHF. CDR3 nucleotide sequence: TGTGCCAGCAGCTTGGAGAGGGCTCAGCCCCAGCATTTT.

The chain has TRBV7-8 and TRBJ1-4; no reliable D call. This CDR3 is built from 13 residues. Germline V gene lookup returns CDR1 SGHVS and CDR2 FQNEAQ. V lost 5 bases and J 8 bases, leaving 12 bases between the germline ends. The CDR3 coding sequence is TGTGCCAGCAGCGGCCCGAGCCTGGAAAAACTGTTTTTT. Translating gives CASSGPSLEKLFF.

The sample holds one count of this clone. This sequence joins TRBV25-1 and TRBJ1-1; D remains ambiguous. This CDR3 is 13 amino acids long. Trimming left V 6 bases short and J 5 bases short, with 13 bases between. Germline V gene lookup returns CDR1 MGHDK and CDR2 SYGVNS. The CDR3 DNA sequence: TGTGCCAGCAGACTCCACCCCCGAACTGAAGCTTTCTTT. Translated, it gives CASRLHPRTEAFF. Drawing the rest from reference TRBV25-1 and TRBJ1-1, the complete variable domain is EADIYQTPRYLVIGTGKKITLECSQTMGHDKMYWYQQDPGMELHLIHYSYGVNSTEKGDLSSESTVSRIRTEHFPLTLESARPSHTSQYLCASRLHPRTEAFFGQGTRLTVV.

V is TRBV30 and J is TRBJ1-4; TRBD1 matches at 9 bases. Germline lookup yields CDR1 GTSNPN and CDR2 SVGIG (reference sequence). The V and J ends lost 2 bases and 5 bases, in that order; junction bases with no gene match: 3. This CDR3 contains 14 residues. CDR3 sequence (DNA): TGTGCCTGGAGTAGCGGGACAGGGAATGAAAAACTGTTTTTT. The encoded protein is CAWSSGTGNEKLFF.

The chain is built from TRBV7-2 and TRBJ2-7; 8 bases align to TRBD1. The trim removed 3 bases at V and 4 bases at J, leaving 5 bases unmatched. This CDR3 has 14 residues. Germline loops: CDR1 SGHTA, CDR2 FQGNSA. The CDR3 bases are TGTGCCAGCAGCTTGGATTGGACAGGGTACGAGCAGTACTTC. Protein: CASSLDWTGYEQYF.

This rearrangement joins TRBV12-3 or TRBV12-4 to TRBJ1-1; TRBD1 matches at 7 bases. The length of the CDR3 is 12 residues. V dropped 6 bases and J dropped 9; count of bases not matched to a gene: 7. DNA of the CDR3: TGTGCCAGCAGCATGGGACAGCCAAAAGCTTTCTTT. Translated, it gives CASSMGQPKAFF.

The rearrangement uses TRBV7-2 and TRBJ2-1; TRBD2 is a possible D gene (6 bases). Trimming removed 5 bases from V and 9 bases from J, with 14 bases in between. CDR3 length: 13 amino acids. Germline values: CDR1 SGHTA, CDR2 FQGNSA. In DNA form, the CDR3 reads TGTGCCAGCAGCAACCCCTACGGGAGTGAGCAGTTCTTC. Translation: CASSNPYGSEQFF. Full variable domain (rest looked up from reference TRBV7-2 and TRBJ2-1): GAGVSQSPSNKVTEKGKDVELRCDPISGHTALYWYRQSLGQGLEFLIYFQGNSAPDKSGLPSDRFSAERTGGSVSTLTIQRTQQEDSAVYLCASSNPYGSEQFFGPGTRLTVL.

The rearrangement links TRBV7-9 to TRBJ1-4; 8 nucleotides match TRBD1. V gave up 7 bases and J gave up 3 bases; unmatched junction bases: 7. The germline gives CDR1 SEHNR, CDR2 FQNEAQ (reference sequence). CDR3 length: 15 amino acids. CDR3 DNA: TGTGCCAGCATCGGACAGGGCGGGCCTAATGAAAAACTGTTTTTT. Translated: CASIGQGGPNEKLFF.

The chain combines TRBV5-6 with TRBJ2-2, with 7 positions matching TRBD2. Germline loops: CDR1 SGHDT, CDR2 YYEEEE. The CDR3 is 14 residues long. V was clipped by 5 bases and J by 6 bases; unmatched bases: 7. The CDR3 DNA follows: TGTGCCAGCAGGGCGAGCGGGGAGTCCGGGGAGCTGTTTTTT. Translating gives CASRASGESGELFF.

The count of this clone is one. V usage is TRBV7-8 and J usage is TRBJ1-1; no clear D gene. CDR1 and CDR2 from the germline V gene are SGHVS and FQNEAQ. The CDR3 contains 17 residues. The V end lost 4 bases, the J end lost 2 bases, and 20 bases lay between the germline ends. The CDR3, as DNA: TGTGCCAGCAGCTCCCCAAGAGAATGGGTCTACAACACTGAAGCTTTCTTT. This gives the protein CASSSPREWVYNTEAFF.

The gene calls are TRBV6-5 and TRBJ1-1, with D uncertain. Trimming stripped 2 bases from V and 1 base from J, with 5 bases between. Germline CDR1 reads MNHEY; CDR2 reads SVGAGI. The CDR3 spans 13 residues. The DNA for the CDR3 is TGTGCCAGCAGTTACGCGGGGAACACTGAAGCTTTCTTT. Translation: CASSYAGNTEAFF.

CDR3 region: CASSYGSGSRTF. Here the CDR3 DNA reads TGTGCCAGCAGTTACGGATCTGGCTCGAGGACCTTC. The chain has TRBV6-5 and TRBJ1-2; the D is unclear. The CDR3 runs to 12 residues. Germline CDR1 MNHEY, CDR2 SVGAGI. V was shortened by 2 bases and J by 14 bases, with 15 bases between the two germline ends.

The V and J genes are TRBV18 and TRBJ1-4; D ambiguous. Germline loops: CDR1 KGHSH, CDR2 LQKENI. The CDR3 has 12 residues. V dropped 2 bases and J dropped 6 bases, with 4 bases sitting between them. The CDR3 loop reads CASSPGDEKLFF. The CDR3 DNA is TGTGCCAGCTCACCAGGGGATGAAAAACTGTTTTTT.

This chain links TRBV6-6 with TRBJ1-1; tentatively, D is TRBD1 (5 bases). V lost 10 bases and J lost 4, with 13 bases in between. CDR1 and CDR2 from the germline V gene are MNHNY and SVGAGI (reference sequence). There are 12 residues in the CDR3. CDR3 in amino acids: CAISRGPTEAFF. CDR3 sequence (DNA): TGTGCCATTTCCCGGGGACCCACTGAAGCTTTCTTT.

This sequence joins TRBV5-4 and TRBJ2-3; perhaps TRBD2 as D (6 bases). The V gene's germline CDR1 is SGHNT and CDR2 YYREEE (reference sequence). V was cut by 5 bases and J by 3 bases, with 22 bases left in between. This CDR3 comprises 17 residues. The CDR3 DNA is TGTGCCAGCAGACGGGGAATCGGGGGAGTGGTTACAGATACGCAGTATTTT. It specifies CASRRGIGGVVTDTQYF.

The CDR3 region is CAWSVGDGSEQYF. CDR3 coding DNA: TGTGCCTGGAGTGTCGGGGACGGGAGCGAGCAGTACTTC. The V and J genes are TRBV30 and TRBJ2-7; D may be TRBD2 (6 bases). The V end lost 0 bases, the J end lost 6 bases, and 12 bases lay between the germline ends. Germline V gene sequence: CDR1 GTSNPN, CDR2 SVGIG (reference sequence). This CDR3 spans 13 amino acids.

The chain uses TRBV18 and TRBJ2-7; 11 bases match TRBD1. The CDR3 loop spans 14 amino acids. V was clipped by 3 bases and J by 7 bases; unmatched bases: 5. Germline loops: CDR1 KGHSH, CDR2 LQKENI. Written as DNA, the CDR3 is TGTGCCAGCTCACCCAGGGACAGGGGGAGAGAGCAGTACTTC. Its protein product is CASSPRDRGREQYF.

The rearrangement links TRBV7-2 to TRBJ1-5, with 7 bases fitting TRBD1. The CDR3 has 13 amino acids. Germline-derived CDR1 and CDR2 are SGHTA and FQGNSA. The trim removed 5 bases at V and 5 bases at J, leaving 3 bases unmatched. The CDR3 loop is CASSGTVDQPQHF. CDR3 in DNA: TGTGCCAGCAGCGGGACAGTTGATCAGCCCCAGCATTTT.

CDR3 in amino acids: CASSQGARAGYTF. The CDR3 DNA is TGTGCCAGCAGTCAAGGCGCCAGGGCTGGCTACACCTTC. This chain connects TRBV12-3 or TRBV12-4 to TRBJ1-2; a weak D match, TRBD1 (5 bases). This CDR3 region has 13 residues. Trimming left V 5 bases short and J 7 bases short, with 14 bases between.

This rearrangement joins TRBV12-5 to TRBJ1-2; D remains unclear. The CDR3 spans 11 residues. V lost 2 bases and J lost 7, with 5 bases in between. The germline V gene encodes CDR1 LGHNT and CDR2 FRNRAP. DNA for the CDR3: TGTGCTAGTGGTTTGAGAGGTGGCTACACCTTC. This gives the protein CASGLRGGYTF. The full variable domain, rest sourced from reference TRBV12-5 and TRBJ1-2, is DARVTQTPRHKVTEMGQEVTMRCQPILGHNTVFWYRQTMMQGLELLAYFRNRAPLDDSGMPKDRFSAEMPDATLATLKIQPSEPRDSAVYFCASGLRGGYTFGSGTRLTVV.

V and J are TRBV3-1 (or the pseudogene TRBV3-2) and TRBJ2-3; tentatively, D is TRBD1 or TRBD2 (7 bases each). Trimming took off 4 bases at V and 0 bases at J, with 11 bases between the two ends. This CDR3 is 15 amino acids long. Germline-derived CDR1 and CDR2 are LGHDT and YNNKEL (reference sequence). The DNA of the CDR3 is TGTGCCAGCAGCCGGGGAGGGGGCAGCACAGATACGCAGTATTTT. Translated: CASSRGGGSTDTQYF.

The gene calls are TRBV7-8 and TRBJ2-7; weak D call: TRBD2 (6 bases). The germline gives CDR1 SGHVS, CDR2 FQNEAQ. Trimming took 3 bases from V and 0 from J, leaving 15 bases between them. CDR3 length equals 16 residues. This CDR3 is CASSFFPAGSSYEQYF. The CDR3 DNA follows: TGTGCCAGCAGCTTCTTCCCCGCGGGGAGCTCCTACGAGCAGTACTTC.

In its sample, this clone was seen once. This chain joins TRBV25-1 and TRBJ2-3; maybe TRBD1 (6 bases). The CDR3 extends over 10 amino acids. The V end was cut by 6 bases, the J end by 11 bases, with 9 bases between. From germline, CDR1 is MGHDK and CDR2 SYGVNS. CDR3 sequence: CASREGGQYF. For the CDR3, the DNA is TGTGCCAGCAGGGAAGGGGGGCAGTATTTT.

The rearrangement links TRBV7-9 to TRBJ2-7, with 7 positions matching TRBD1. This CDR3 contains 16 residues. J gave up 5 bases and V 7 bases, and 17 bases lay outside the gene matches. Germline V gene lookup returns CDR1 SEHNR and CDR2 FQNEAQ (reference sequence). DNA of the CDR3: TGTGCCAGCACCGCCCTCTACACAGGGGATATGAACGAGCAGTACTTC. Protein: CASTALYTGDMNEQYF. Supplemented by reference TRBV7-9 and TRBJ2-7, the full variable domain reads DTGVSQNPRHKITKRGQNVTFRCDPISEHNRLYWYRQTLGQGPEFLTYFQNEAQLEKSRLLSDRFSAERPKGSFSTLEIQRTEQGDSAMYLCASTALYTGDMNEQYFGPGTRLTVT.

J is TRBJ2-7 and V is TRBV5-6; possibly TRBD2 for D (7 bases). Trimming stripped 1 base from V and 2 bases from J, with 16 bases between. Germline V lookup: CDR1 SGHDT, CDR2 YYEEEE. The CDR3 length is 16 residues. CDR3 sequence (DNA): TGTGCCAGCAGCTTGTGGGGGGGCCTACTAACCTACGAGCAGTACTTC. It specifies CASSLWGGLLTYEQYF.

Regarding this clone: Different DNA sequences within this sample yield the same CDR3. The chain is built from TRBV11-2 and TRBJ1-3; no firm D call. This CDR3 is built from 14 residues. V was cut by 5 bases and J by 0 bases, with 8 bases left in between. Germline V gives CDR1 SGHAT, CDR2 FQNNGV. DNA of the CDR3: TGTGCCAGCAGCCCGGGAACCTCTGGAAACACCATATATTTT. Translation gives CASSPGTSGNTIYF.